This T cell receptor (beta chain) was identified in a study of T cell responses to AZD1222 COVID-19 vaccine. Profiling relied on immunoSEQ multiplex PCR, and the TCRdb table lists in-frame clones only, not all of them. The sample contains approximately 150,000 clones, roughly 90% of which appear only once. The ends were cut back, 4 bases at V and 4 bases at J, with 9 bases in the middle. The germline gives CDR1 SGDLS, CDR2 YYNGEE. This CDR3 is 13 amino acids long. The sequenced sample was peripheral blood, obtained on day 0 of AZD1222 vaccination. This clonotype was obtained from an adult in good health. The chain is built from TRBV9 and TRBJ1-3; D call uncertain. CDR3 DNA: TGTGCCAGCAGCCCGTGGCGAGGAAACACCATATATTTT. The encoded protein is CASSPWRGNTIYF.